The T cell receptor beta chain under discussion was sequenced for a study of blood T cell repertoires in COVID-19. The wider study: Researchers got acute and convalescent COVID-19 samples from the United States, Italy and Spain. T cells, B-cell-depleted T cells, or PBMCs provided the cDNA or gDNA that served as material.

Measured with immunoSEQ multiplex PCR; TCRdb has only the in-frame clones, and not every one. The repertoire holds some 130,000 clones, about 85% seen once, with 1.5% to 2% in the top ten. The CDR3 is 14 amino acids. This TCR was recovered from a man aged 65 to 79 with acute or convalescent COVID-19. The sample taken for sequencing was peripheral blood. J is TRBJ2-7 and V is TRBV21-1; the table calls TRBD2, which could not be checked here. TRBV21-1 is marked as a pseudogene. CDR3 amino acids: CASSKDGGSYEQYF. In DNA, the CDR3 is TGTGCCAGCAGCAAAGATGGCGGTTCCTACGAGCAGTACTTC.